This entry lists 28 T cell receptor beta chains sequenced from one sample in a study of blood T cells in healthy people across ages. The authors ran a second PCR of 7 to 11 cycles using a sample-barcoded 5' primer and a J-beta primer mix. TCRdb redid the calling of the 5' RACE reads with MiXCR, one entry per CDR3 protein. Found here are 780,000 or so distinct CDR3 sequences, about 61% of them singletons; the top ten hold 25% to 30%. Source material: blood. These TCRs come from a man aged 35 to 55 in good health.

The rearrangement uses TRBV4-3 and TRBJ1-2; D gene uncertain. This CDR3 has 14 amino acids. Trimming cost V 0 bases and J 2 bases, with 7 bases left between them. Germline CDR1 reads LGHNA; CDR2 reads YSLEER. The CDR3, as DNA: TGCGCCAGCAGCCAAGAGAGGAGGAACTATGGCTACACCTTC. Translation gives CASSQERRNYGYTF.

This chain connects TRBV13 to TRBJ2-7, with D unclear. The V end lost 4 bases, the J end lost 2 bases, and 6 bases lay between the germline ends. CDR1 and CDR2 (germline): PRHDT, FYEKMQ (reference sequence). The CDR3 has 12 residues. Written as DNA, the CDR3 is TGTGCCAGCAGCTGGAAACCCTACGAGCAGTACTTC. Encoded protein: CASSWKPYEQYF.

This clonotype appeared once. The gene calls are TRBV5-1 and TRBJ1-4, with 7 positions matching TRBD1. Germline V gene data show CDR1 as SGHRS and CDR2 as YFSETQ. After removal of 2 bases from V and 7 bases from J, the junction contained 11 bases not matched to a gene. The CDR3 has 16 amino acids. The CDR3 DNA reads TGCGCCAGCAGCTTTAGAAATACAGGGGTGACTGAAAAACTGTTTTTT. Its protein product is CASSFRNTGVTEKLFF.

The V call is TRBV20-1, the J call TRBJ2-7, with 8 nucleotides matching TRBD2. The V and J ends lost 1 base and 0 bases, in that order; junction bases with no gene match: 14. The CDR3 spans 18 residues. Germline lookup yields CDR1 DFQATT and CDR2 SNEGSKA (reference sequence). The CDR3 bases are TGCAGTGCTAGAGCCAATGGGATAACCGGGACTAGCTCCTACGAGCAGTACTTC. This translates into CSARANGITGTSSYEQYF.

The V and J genes are TRBV9 and TRBJ2-5; 11 nucleotides line up with TRBD2. The ends lost 0 bases at V and 2 bases at J; junction bases unmatched: 3. CDR3 length: 16 amino acids. CDR1 is SGDLS and CDR2 is YYNGEE in the germline V gene. CDR3 sequence reads: CASSVATSGVQETQYF. The CDR3 region has the DNA TGTGCCAGCAGCGTAGCGACTAGCGGGGTACAAGAGACCCAGTACTTC.

This clonotype has ten or more counts. The chain employs TRBV7-9 and TRBJ1-6; TRBD1 is a possible D gene (6 bases). V lost 5 bases, J lost 8 bases, and 10 bases lay in between. Germline V lookup: CDR1 SEHNR, CDR2 FQNEAQ (reference sequence). The CDR3 runs 13 residues. This chain's CDR3 is CASSPRQDSPLHF. In nucleotides, the CDR3 is TGTGCCAGCAGCCCCAGACAGGATTCACCCCTCCACTTT.

The sample holds one count of this clonotype. J is TRBJ2-7 and V is TRBV3-1; the D is unclear. Germline V gives CDR1 LGHDT, CDR2 YNNKEL (reference sequence). This CDR3 has 14 amino acids. Between the trimmed V and J ends, which lost 2 bases and 3 bases, there was a span of 11 bases. The DNA of the CDR3 is TGTGCCAGCAGCCAATATGGTGGGGTCTACGAGCAGTACTTC. It is translated as CASSQYGGVYEQYF.

The rearrangement links TRBV4-2 to TRBJ2-7, with D perhaps TRBD1 or TRBD2 (5 bases each). Trimming cost V 3 bases and J 0 bases, with 18 bases left between them. The CDR3 has 17 amino acids. Germline CDR1 LGHNA, CDR2 YNFKEQ. CDR3 loop: CASSHAASGTSSYEQYF. The CDR3 DNA reads TGTGCCAGCAGCCACGCAGCGTCAGGGACGAGCTCCTACGAGCAGTACTTC.

V usage is TRBV29-1 and J usage is TRBJ2-7; 9 nucleotides match TRBD2. The CDR3 has 13 amino acids. CDR1 and CDR2 from the germline V gene are SQVTM and ANQGSEA. With V trimmed by 3 bases and J by 6 bases, 6 bases remained unmatched. CDR3 DNA sequence: TGCAGCGTTGAGATAGCGGGAGTAACCGAGCAGTACTTC. Translated, it gives CSVEIAGVTEQYF.

A remark on this clonotype: A much larger clone lies one base from this, so it may be a read error. The V call is TRBV20-1, the J call TRBJ2-3, with a weak D call TRBD1 (6 bases). This CDR3 spans 17 amino acids. Between the trimmed V and J ends, which lost 1 base and 3 bases, there was a span of 20 bases. In germline, CDR1 is DFQATT, CDR2 SNEGSKA (reference sequence). The CDR3 sequence is CSARGGPLWGITDTQYF. The CDR3 region has the DNA TGCAGTGCTAGAGGGGGGCCTTTGTGGGGGATAACAGATACGCAGTATTTT.

The table lists this clonotype with a count of one. The chain has TRBV5-5 and TRBJ2-5; 7 bases line up with TRBD1. The tail of the sequence fits TRBJ2-7 better, so the J call may be wrong. This CDR3 is 15 amino acids long. Looked up from germline, CDR1 is SGHKS and CDR2 is YYEKEE (reference sequence). CDR3 loop: CASSVEQGSFGEQYF. CDR3 in DNA: TGTGCCAGCAGCGTCGAACAGGGGTCGTTCGGCGAGCAGTACTTC.

The V gene is TRBV10-3, the J gene TRBJ2-4; TRBD1 matches 9 bases. This CDR3 has 16 residues. V lost 0 bases and J lost 10; bases outside the gene matches: 10. Germline V gene data show CDR1 as ENHRY and CDR2 as SYGVKD. The CDR3 DNA is TGTGCCATCAGTGAGTCGACGGGACAGGGCTTCGGGATTCAGTACTTC. Translation: CAISESTGQGFGIQYF.

This clonotype was seen only a few times. V usage is TRBV7-2 and J usage is TRBJ2-7, with 8 bases that match TRBD2. The CDR3 runs to 14 residues. J lost 3 bases, V lost 1 base, and 2 bases had no gene match. Looked up from germline, CDR1 is SGHTA and CDR2 is FQGNSA. CDR3 nucleotides: TGTGCCAGCAGCTTAGGACTAGCGTACTACGAGCAGTACTTC. Amino acids: CASSLGLAYYEQYF.

The rearrangement joins TRBV21-1 to TRBJ2-7; whether TRBD1, the table's D call, matches the DNA was not checked. TRBV21-1 corresponds to a pseudogene. The CDR3 has 15 residues. Here the CDR3 DNA reads TGTGCCAGCTCCGGAAGAGGGGGGGGAATCTACGAGCAGTACTTC. It translates to CASSGRGGGIYEQYF.

This chain links TRBV28 with TRBJ2-2, with D unclear. The germline V gene encodes CDR1 MDHEN and CDR2 SYDVKM. The CDR3 has 16 residues. V was pared by 3 bases and J by 4 bases, with 15 bases between. In nucleotides, the CDR3 is TGTGCCAGCAGTTTCCCCCCCCCGGGTTCCACCGGGGAGCTGTTTTTT. Amino acids: CASSFPPPGSTGELFF.

The rearrangement joins TRBV10-3 to TRBJ2-5; 9 bases are a match to TRBD2. The germline CDR1 and CDR2 sequences are ENHRY and SYGVKD. The CDR3 is 13 residues long. The junction had 4 bases not matched to a gene; V was cut back by 6 bases and J by 5 bases. CDR3 sequence reads: CAIRSSGDETQYF. The CDR3 nucleotides are TGTGCCATCAGGTCTAGCGGGGATGAGACCCAGTACTTC.

The chain links TRBV28 to TRBJ2-2; unclear D gene. Trimming pared 5 bases from V and 6 bases from J, leaving 13 bases between. CDR1 MDHEN and CDR2 SYDVKM come from the germline V gene. The CDR3 is 14 residues long. The CDR3 coding sequence is TGTGCCAGCAGTGTTTTATCCGGACCCGGGGAGCTGTTTTTT. It encodes CASSVLSGPGELFF.

V is TRBV12-3 or TRBV12-4 and J is TRBJ2-3; D is uncertain. The CDR3 is made up of 14 amino acids. Trimming removed 2 bases from V and 6 bases from J, with 12 bases in between. Written as DNA, the CDR3 is TGTGCCAGCAGTTTATTTTACCAGTCGGATACGCAGTATTTT. Translated, it gives CASSLFYQSDTQYF.

This clonotype was recorded once. An end of the junction differs from the germline gene, which may be a read error. The genes are TRBV5-6 and TRBJ2-5; tentative D call: TRBD2 (6 bases). Germline loops: CDR1 SGHDT, CDR2 YYEEEE. CDR3 size: 11 residues. The CDR3 region is CSSSRRREQYF. DNA for the CDR3: TGTTCCAGCAGCCGGCGGAGGGAGCAGTACTTC.

This clonotype was counted a few times. This chain links TRBV5-1 with TRBJ2-7; the D is unclear. Trimming removed 0 bases at V and 5 bases at J, with 9 bases between. The CDR3 is 13 amino acids. Germline assignment: CDR1 SGHRS and CDR2 YFSETQ. CDR3 nucleotides: TGCGCCAGCAGCTTGGTTTCAGGTAACGAGCAGTACTTC. It yields the protein CASSLVSGNEQYF.

The DNA for the CDR3 is TGCGCCAGCAGCTTCGTCCCAGGGCCGGGGACGGACGAGCAGTACTTC. It specifies CASSFVPGPGTDEQYF. The chain is built from TRBV5-1 and TRBJ2-7; the D call may be TRBD1 or TRBD2 (5 bases each). In germline, CDR1 is SGHRS, CDR2 YFSETQ. Trimming took off 2 bases at V and 5 bases at J, with 20 bases between the two ends. This CDR3 is 16 amino acids long.

The chain employs TRBV5-1 and TRBJ2-7; perhaps TRBD1 as D (6 bases). This CDR3 has 16 amino acids. CDR1 is SGHRS and CDR2 is YFSETQ in the germline V gene. Trimming removed 5 bases at V and 1 base at J, with 19 bases between. As DNA, the CDR3 is TGCGCCAGCAGTCCAAGGACAGACTCTATTTCCTACGAGCAGTACTTC. Translating gives CASSPRTDSISYEQYF.

The J gene is TRBJ2-1, the V gene TRBV6-5; possibly TRBD1 for D (7 bases). Germline assignment: CDR1 MNHEY and CDR2 SVGAGI. CDR3 length: 15 amino acids. V shed 4 bases and J shed 6 bases, with 16 bases lying between them. The CDR3: CASSLPIQGGNEQFF. The DNA of the CDR3 is TGTGCCAGCAGTTTACCAATTCAGGGGGGCAATGAGCAGTTCTTC.

This chain connects TRBV7-2 to TRBJ1-5, with 7 bases that match TRBD1. The junction had 6 bases not matched to a gene; V was cut back by 4 bases and J by 3 bases. CDR3 size: 15 residues. Germline assignment: CDR1 SGHTA and CDR2 FQGNSA. The CDR3 spells CASSSGQAINQPQHF. CDR3 DNA: TGTGCCAGCAGCTCAGGACAGGCGATCAATCAGCCCCAGCATTTT. Combining the CDR3 with reference TRBV7-2 and TRBJ1-5 gives the whole variable domain GAGVSQSPSNKVTEKGKDVELRCDPISGHTALYWYRQSLGQGLEFLIYFQGNSAPDKSGLPSDRFSAERTGGSVSTLTIQRTQQEDSAVYLCASSSGQAINQPQHFGDGTRLSIL.

The CDR3 spells CSVVRGADEQYF. CDR3 DNA sequence: TGCAGCGTTGTTAGGGGGGCCGACGAGCAGTACTTC. The chain joins TRBV29-1 to TRBJ2-7, with D perhaps matching TRBD1 or TRBD2 (6 bases each). The germline V and J ends were trimmed by 4 bases and 5 bases, with 12 bases remaining between them. The CDR3 is made up of 12 amino acids. Germline CDR1 SQVTM, CDR2 ANQGSEA.

V usage is TRBV7-2 and J usage is TRBJ2-7, with a tentative D call TRBD2 (6 bases). The V gene's germline CDR1 is SGHTA and CDR2 FQGNSA. The CDR3 has 15 residues. With 8 bases removed from V and 2 bases from J, the gap between germline ends came to 19 bases. CDR3 loop: CASAQTGGSTYEQYF. CDR3 DNA: TGTGCCAGCGCCCAGACTGGGGGGTCCACCTACGAGCAGTACTTC.

This clonotype has just a few counts. This chain links TRBV7-2 with TRBJ2-7, with 7 bases lining up with TRBD2. The J call may be mistaken, given a closer DNA end match to TRBJ2-5. The length of the CDR3 is 13 residues. Per the germline V gene, CDR1 is SGHTA and CDR2 is FQGNSA. CDR3 bases: TGTGCCAGCAGCGCGGGAGAAGCGGTGACCCAGTACTTC. It encodes CASSAGEAVTQYF.

V usage is TRBV7-9 and J usage is TRBJ2-3; D is ambiguous. CDR1 SEHNR and CDR2 FQNEAQ come from the germline V gene (reference sequence). The CDR3 covers 13 residues. Trimming left V 8 bases short and J 0 bases short, with 9 bases between. CDR3 nucleotides: TGTGCCAGCCCGGCTGCTAGCACAGATACGCAGTATTTT. Amino acid sequence: CASPAASTDTQYF.